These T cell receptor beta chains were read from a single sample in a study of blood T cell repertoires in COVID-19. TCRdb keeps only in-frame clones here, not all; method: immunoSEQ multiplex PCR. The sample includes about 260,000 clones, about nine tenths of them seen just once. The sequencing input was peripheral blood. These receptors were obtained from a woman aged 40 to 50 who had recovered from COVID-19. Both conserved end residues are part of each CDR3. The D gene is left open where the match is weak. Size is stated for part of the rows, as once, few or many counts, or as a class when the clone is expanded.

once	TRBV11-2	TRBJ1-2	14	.	CASSLARAPYGYTF	TGTGCCAGCAGCTTAGCCAGGGCCCCCTATGGCTACACCTTC
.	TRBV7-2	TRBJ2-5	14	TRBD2	CASSLLAGVETQYF	TGTGCCAGCAGCTTACTAGCGGGGGTAGAGACCCAGTACTTC
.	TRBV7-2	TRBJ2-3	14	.	CASSDYRDRDTQYF	TGTGCCAGCAGCGATTACCGGGATCGGGATACGCAGTATTTT
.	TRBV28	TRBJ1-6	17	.	CASSLLIESSYNSPLHF	TGTGCCAGCAGTTTATTAATAGAAAGCTCCTATAATTCACCCCTCCACTTT
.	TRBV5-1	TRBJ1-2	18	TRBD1	CASSLGPGQGILNYGYTF	TGCGCCAGCAGCTTGGGACCGGGACAGGGGATTCTTAACTATGGCTACACCTTC
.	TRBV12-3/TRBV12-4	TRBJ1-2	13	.	CASSLGPGGGYTF	TGTGCCAGCAGTTTAGGCCCCGGGGGTGGCTACACCTTC
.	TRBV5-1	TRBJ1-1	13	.	CASSFTGRTEAFF	TGCGCCAGCAGCTTTACAGGGCGAACTGAAGCTTTCTTT
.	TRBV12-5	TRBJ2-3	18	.	CASGFQTGLISTPDTQYF	TGTGCTAGTGGTTTCCAGACGGGACTGATATCGACCCCAGATACGCAGTATTTT
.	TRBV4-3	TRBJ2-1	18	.	CASSQAPWRADTYNEQFF	TGCGCCAGCAGCCAAGCCCCGTGGCGGGCCGATACCTACAATGAGCAGTTCTTC
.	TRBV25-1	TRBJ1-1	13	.	CASSGHMGTEAFF	TGTGCCAGCAGCGGACATATGGGGACTGAAGCTTTCTTT
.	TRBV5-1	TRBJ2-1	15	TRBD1	CASSTGQGAFGEQFF	TGCGCCAGCAGCACAGGACAGGGGGCTTTTGGTGAGCAGTTCTTC
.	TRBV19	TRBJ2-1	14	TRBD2	CASEPGLADNEQFF	TGTGCCAGTGAACCGGGACTAGCGGACAATGAGCAGTTCTTC
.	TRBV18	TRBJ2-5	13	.	CASSRGGDETQYF	TGTGCCAGCTCCCGAGGGGGTGACGAGACCCAGTACTTC
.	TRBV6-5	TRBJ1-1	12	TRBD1	CAAQGGNTEAFF	TGTGCCGCACAGGGGGGGAACACTGAAGCTTTCTTT
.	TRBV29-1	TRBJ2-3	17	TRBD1	CSAPGGQGGSSTDTQYF	TGCAGCGCCCCTGGAGGACAGGGGGGGTCTAGCACAGATACGCAGTATTTT